Listed below are T cell receptor beta chains from one sample, sequenced in a study of cytomegalovirus exposure and HLA in healthy donors. Produced via immunoSEQ multiplex PCR; TCRdb's table is partial and in-frame only. Of 150,000 to 250,000 clones in the sample, around 77% were seen once. Sample: PBMCs. Receptor source: a man aged 25 to 40 in good health and CMV-seronegative. CDR3s leave out the opening cysteine and the closing phenylalanine or tryptophan.

v_gene: TRBV28; CDR3aa: ASRPSGGTEAF
v_gene: TRBV7-3; CDR3aa: ASSPTGTSGNEQF
v_gene: TRBV19; CDR3aa: ASSIVRVGANVLT
v_gene: TRBV6-1; CDR3aa: ASSAITGGNQPQH
v_gene: TRBV6-1; CDR3aa: ASSPVRLQGETQY
v_gene: TRBV9; CDR3aa: ASSVTGGGDTQY
v_gene: TRBV6-1; CDR3aa: ASSPLGTYGYT
v_gene: TRBV30; CDR3aa: AWDRGTPPLH
v_gene: TRBV9; CDR3aa: ASSVVSQGAVYEQY
v_gene: TRBV5-1; CDR3aa: ASSLAAVEREQY
v_gene: TRBV28; CDR3aa: ASSQALKAGELF
v_gene: TRBV7-2; CDR3aa: ASSLGGHTQETQY
v_gene: TRBV5-1; CDR3aa: ASTLGSAYQETQY
v_gene: TRBV2; CDR3aa: ASIIMGLDSYEQY
v_gene: TRBV5-1; CDR3aa: ASIGSNQPQH
v_gene: TRBV27; CDR3aa: ASIYQETQY
v_gene: TRBV4-2; CDR3aa: ASSQEPGQGTAPLH